This is a list of T cell receptor beta chains from one sample in a study of cytomegalovirus exposure and HLA in healthy donors. Here immunoSEQ multiplex PCR was the method, and the copy in TCRdb shows in-frame clones only, minus some. The sample has 170,000 or so clones, 80% seen once; the top ten hold around 7.2%. The sample was PBMCs. These receptors were obtained from a man aged 30 to 45 in good health and CMV-seropositive. Both conserved end residues are part of each CDR3. D genes are given only for firm matches. Some rows mark clone size as missing; the rest say once, few, many or name a class of expanded clone.

j_call | clone_size | v_call | d_call | cdr3_nt | cdr3_aa
TRBJ2-7 | . | TRBV7-9 | TRBD2 | TGTGCCAGCAGCTTAGAATCTAGGACTAGCGGGAGATACGAGCAGTACTTC | CASSLESRTSGRYEQYF
TRBJ2-7 | . | TRBV5-1 | TRBD2 | TGCGCCAGCAGCACCCCACTAGCGGGAGGCTACGAGCAGTACTTC | CASSTPLAGGYEQYF
TRBJ1-1 | . | TRBV18 | . | TGTGCCAGCTCACCAGCAGGGCAGGACACTGAAGCTTTCTTT | CASSPAGQDTEAFF
TRBJ2-3 | . | TRBV7-2 | TRBD2 | TGTGCCAGCAGCCTCTTAGCGGGAGGGCCGGATACGCAGTATTTT | CASSLLAGGPDTQYF
TRBJ1-4 | . | TRBV27 | . | TGTGCCAGCAGCCGCCGGGGGGCCTGGGAAAAACTGTTTTTT | CASSRRGAWEKLFF
TRBJ2-1 | few | TRBV9 | TRBD2 | TGTGCCAGCAGCCCATCTCCGGGAGGGAACAATGAGCAGTTCTTC | CASSPSPGGNNEQFF
TRBJ2-2 | . | TRBV10-2 | TRBD2 | TGCCCCAGCCACAAGCCGGGACTAGTCAACACCGGGGAGCTGTTTTTT | CPSHKPGLVNTGELFF
TRBJ1-6 | . | TRBV19 | TRBD1 | TGTGCCAGTAGTACCCGACAGGGCACCTATAATTCACCCCTCCACTTT | CASSTRQGTYNSPLHF
TRBJ1-6 | . | TRBV10-1 | . | TGCGCCAGCATTCTGTTCTGGGGAGTTGGAAATTCACCCCTCCACTTT | CASILFWGVGNSPLHF
TRBJ2-7 | . | TRBV6-6 | . | TGTGCCAGCAGTTCAGCACGGGGGTATTACGAGCAGTACTTC | CASSSARGYYEQYF
TRBJ1-1 | . | TRBV7-9 | TRBD1 | TGTGCCAGCAGCTCCGGGACAGGGGGCACAGGAGCTTTCTTT | CASSSGTGGTGAFF
TRBJ2-1 | . | TRBV6-5 | TRBD2 | TGTGCCAGCAGTACTTGGACTAGCGGGAACAATGAGCAGTTCTTC | CASSTWTSGNNEQFF
TRBJ1-5 | . | TRBV19 | . | TGTGCCAGTAGTATAGCCCCCCTCACGGGGAATCAGCCCCAGCATTTT | CASSIAPLTGNQPQHF
TRBJ1-2 | . | TRBV5-1 | TRBD1 | TGCGCCAGCAGCATAGGGACAGGGGGCAGTGGCTACACCTTC | CASSIGTGGSGYTF
TRBJ2-5 | . | TRBV6-5 | . | TGTGCCAGCAGTTACGGACCGGGCGGGGTAGAGACCCAGTACTTC | CASSYGPGGVETQYF
TRBJ1-2 | . | TRBV7-9 | . | TGTTCCAGCAGCTTAGGCCACGCGGAGGGGGGCTACACCTTC | CSSSLGHAEGGYTF
TRBJ2-3 | few | TRBV2 | . | TGTGCCAGCAGACATCCCACAGATACGCAGTATTTT | CASRHPTDTQYF